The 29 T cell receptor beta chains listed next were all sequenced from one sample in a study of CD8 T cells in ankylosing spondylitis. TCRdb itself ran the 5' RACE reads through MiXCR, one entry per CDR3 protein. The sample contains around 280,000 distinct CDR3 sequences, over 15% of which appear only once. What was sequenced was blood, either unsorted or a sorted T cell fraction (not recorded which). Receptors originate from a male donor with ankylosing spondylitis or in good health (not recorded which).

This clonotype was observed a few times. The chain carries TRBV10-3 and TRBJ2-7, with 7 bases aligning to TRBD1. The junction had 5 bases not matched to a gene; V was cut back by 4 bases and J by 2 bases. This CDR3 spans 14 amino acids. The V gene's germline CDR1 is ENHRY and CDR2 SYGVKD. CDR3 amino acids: CAISVEDRPYEQYV. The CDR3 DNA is TGTGCCATCAGTGTAGAGGACAGGCCCTACGAGCAGTACGTC.

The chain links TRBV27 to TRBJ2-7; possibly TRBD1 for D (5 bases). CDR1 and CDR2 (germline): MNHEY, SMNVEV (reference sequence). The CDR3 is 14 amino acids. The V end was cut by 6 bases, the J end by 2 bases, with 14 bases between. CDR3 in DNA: TGTGCCAGCAGCTCCGTCGCAGGGACCTACGAGCAGTACGTC. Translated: CASSSVAGTYEQYV.

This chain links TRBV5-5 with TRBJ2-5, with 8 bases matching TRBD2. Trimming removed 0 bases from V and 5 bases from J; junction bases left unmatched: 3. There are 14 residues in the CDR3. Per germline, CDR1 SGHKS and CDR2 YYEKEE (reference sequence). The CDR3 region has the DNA TGTGCCAGCAGCTTGGGAGCGGGGGACGAGACCCAGTACTTC. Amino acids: CASSLGAGDETQYF.

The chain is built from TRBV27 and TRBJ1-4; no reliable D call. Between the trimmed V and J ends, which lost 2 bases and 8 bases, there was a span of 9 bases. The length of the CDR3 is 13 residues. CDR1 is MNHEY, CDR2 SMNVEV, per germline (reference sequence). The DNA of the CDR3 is TGTGCCAGCAGTTTAGGTGCCTTCGAAAAACTGTTTTTT. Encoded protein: CASSLGAFEKLFF.

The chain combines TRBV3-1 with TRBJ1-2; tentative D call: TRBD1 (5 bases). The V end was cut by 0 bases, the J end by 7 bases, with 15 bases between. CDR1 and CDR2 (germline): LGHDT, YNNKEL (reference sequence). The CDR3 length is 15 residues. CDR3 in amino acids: CASSQENVGPSGYTF. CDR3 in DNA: TGTGCCAGCAGCCAAGAGAATGTGGGGCCCTCTGGCTACACCTTC.

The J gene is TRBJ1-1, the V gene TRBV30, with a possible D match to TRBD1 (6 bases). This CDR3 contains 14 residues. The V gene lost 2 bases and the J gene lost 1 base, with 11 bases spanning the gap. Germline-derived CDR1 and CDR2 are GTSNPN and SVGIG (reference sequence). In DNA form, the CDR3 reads TGTGCCTGGAGTCCAACGGGACAGAACACTGAAGCTTTCTTT. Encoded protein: CAWSPTGQNTEAFF.

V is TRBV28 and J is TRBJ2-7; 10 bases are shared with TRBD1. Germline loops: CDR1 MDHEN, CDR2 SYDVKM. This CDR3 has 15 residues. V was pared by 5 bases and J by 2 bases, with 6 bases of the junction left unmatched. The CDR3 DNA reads TGTGCCAGCAGTCCCGGGACAGGGGTAACCTACGAGCAGTACGTC. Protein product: CASSPGTGVTYEQYV.

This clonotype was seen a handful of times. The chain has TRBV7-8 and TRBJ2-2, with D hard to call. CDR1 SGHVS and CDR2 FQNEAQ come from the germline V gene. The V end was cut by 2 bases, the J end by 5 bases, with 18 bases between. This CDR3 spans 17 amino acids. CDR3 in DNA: TGTGCCAGCAGCTTAAGGCCGATAGATCTCGGGACCGGGGAGCTGTTTTTT. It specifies CASSLRPIDLGTGELFF. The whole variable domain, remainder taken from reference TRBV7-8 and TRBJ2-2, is GAGVSQSPRYKVAKRGQDVALRCDPISGHVSLFWYQQALGQGPEFLTYFQNEAQLDKSGLPSDRFFAERPEGSVSTLKIQRTQQEDSAVYLCASSLRPIDLGTGELFFGEGSRLTVL.

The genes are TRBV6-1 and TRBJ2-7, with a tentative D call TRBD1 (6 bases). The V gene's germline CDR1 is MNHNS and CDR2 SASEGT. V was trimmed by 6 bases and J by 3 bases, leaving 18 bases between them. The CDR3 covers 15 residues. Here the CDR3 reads CASSRYQGKLYEQYV. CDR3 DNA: TGTGCCAGCAGCCGTTACCAGGGGAAGCTCTACGAGCAGTACGTC.

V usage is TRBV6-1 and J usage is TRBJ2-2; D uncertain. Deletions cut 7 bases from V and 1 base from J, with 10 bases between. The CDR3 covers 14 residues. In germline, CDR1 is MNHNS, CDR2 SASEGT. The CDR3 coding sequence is TGTGCCAGCACTATGTCAGGGAACACCGGGGAGCTGTTTTTT. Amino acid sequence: CASTMSGNTGELFF.

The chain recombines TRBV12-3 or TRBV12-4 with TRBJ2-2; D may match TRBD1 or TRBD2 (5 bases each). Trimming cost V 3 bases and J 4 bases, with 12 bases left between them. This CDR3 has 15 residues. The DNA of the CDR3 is TGTGCCAGCAGTTTGTGGGGCGCGGGCACCGGGGAGCTGTTTTTT. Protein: CASSLWGAGTGELFF.

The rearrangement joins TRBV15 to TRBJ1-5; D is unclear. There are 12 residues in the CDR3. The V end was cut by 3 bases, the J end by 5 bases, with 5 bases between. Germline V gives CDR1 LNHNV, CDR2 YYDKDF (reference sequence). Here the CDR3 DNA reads TGTGCCACCAGCAGCCGGGATCAGCCCCAGCATTTT. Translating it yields CATSSRDQPQHF.

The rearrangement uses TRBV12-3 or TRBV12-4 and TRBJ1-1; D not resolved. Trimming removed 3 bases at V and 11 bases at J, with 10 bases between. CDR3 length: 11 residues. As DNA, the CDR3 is TGTGCCAGCAGTTTCACAACAAAGGCTTTCTTT. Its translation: CASSFTTKAFF.

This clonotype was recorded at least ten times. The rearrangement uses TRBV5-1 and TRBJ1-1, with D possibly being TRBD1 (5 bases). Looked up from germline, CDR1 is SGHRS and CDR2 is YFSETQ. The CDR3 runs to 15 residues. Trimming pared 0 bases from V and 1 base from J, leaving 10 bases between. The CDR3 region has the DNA TGCGCCAGCAGCTTGGTAGGCACAGGGAACACTGAAGCTTTCTTT. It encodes CASSLVGTGNTEAFF.

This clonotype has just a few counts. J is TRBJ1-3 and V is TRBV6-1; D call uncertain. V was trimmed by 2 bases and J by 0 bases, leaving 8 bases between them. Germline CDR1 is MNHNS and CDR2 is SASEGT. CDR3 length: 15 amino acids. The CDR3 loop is CASSEYGPSGNTIYF. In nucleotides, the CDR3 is TGTGCCAGCAGTGAATATGGCCCCTCTGGAAACACCATATATTTT.

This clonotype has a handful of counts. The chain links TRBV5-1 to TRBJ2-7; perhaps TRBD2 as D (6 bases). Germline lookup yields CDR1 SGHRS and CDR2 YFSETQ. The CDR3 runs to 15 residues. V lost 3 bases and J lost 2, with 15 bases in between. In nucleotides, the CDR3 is TGCGCCAGCAGCTGGGACTCAGGACCCGCCTACGAGCAGTACGTC. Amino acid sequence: CASSWDSGPAYEQYV.

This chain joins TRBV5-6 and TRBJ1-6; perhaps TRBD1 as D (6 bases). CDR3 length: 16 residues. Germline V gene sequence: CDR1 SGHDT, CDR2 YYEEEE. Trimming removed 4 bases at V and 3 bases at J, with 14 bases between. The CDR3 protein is CASSTTTGRYNSPLHF. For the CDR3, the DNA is TGTGCCAGCAGCACCACGACAGGCCGCTATAATTCACCCCTCCACTTT.

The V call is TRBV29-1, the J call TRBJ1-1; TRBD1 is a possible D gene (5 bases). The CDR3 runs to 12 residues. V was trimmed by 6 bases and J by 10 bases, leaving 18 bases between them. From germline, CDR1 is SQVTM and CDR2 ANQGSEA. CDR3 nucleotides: TGCAGCGTCCGAAGGGGAGGTATCGGAGCTTTCTTT. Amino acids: CSVRRGGIGAFF.

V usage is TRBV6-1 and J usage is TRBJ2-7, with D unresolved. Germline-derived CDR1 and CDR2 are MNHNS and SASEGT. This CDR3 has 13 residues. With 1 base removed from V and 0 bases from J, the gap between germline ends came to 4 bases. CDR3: CASSEGVSYEQYV. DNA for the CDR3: TGTGCCAGCAGTGAAGGCGTCTCCTACGAGCAGTACGTC.

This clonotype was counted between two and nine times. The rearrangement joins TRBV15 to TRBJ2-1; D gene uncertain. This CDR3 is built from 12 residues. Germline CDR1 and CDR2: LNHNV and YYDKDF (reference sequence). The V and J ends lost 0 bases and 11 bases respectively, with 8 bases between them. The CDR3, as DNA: TGTGCCACCAGCAGAGACACGGAGAAGCAGTTCTTC. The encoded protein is CATSRDTEKQFF.

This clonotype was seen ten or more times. The CDR3 region is CASSLAGAGGYNEQFF. The CDR3 coding sequence is TGTGCCAGCAGCTTGGCTGGAGCGGGGGGATACAATGAGCAGTTCTTC. This chain links TRBV5-6 with TRBJ2-1; 9 bases align to TRBD2. V shed 0 bases and J 4 bases; nucleotides not matched to a gene: 5. The CDR3 consists of 16 residues. CDR1 and CDR2 (germline): SGHDT, YYEEEE.

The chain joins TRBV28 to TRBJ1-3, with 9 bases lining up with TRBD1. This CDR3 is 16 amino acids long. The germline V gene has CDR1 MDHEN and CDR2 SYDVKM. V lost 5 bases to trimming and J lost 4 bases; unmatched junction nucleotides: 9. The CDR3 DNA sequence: TGTGCCAGCAGTACCGGGACAGGGTTGTTCGGAAACACCATATATTTT. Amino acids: CASSTGTGLFGNTIYF.

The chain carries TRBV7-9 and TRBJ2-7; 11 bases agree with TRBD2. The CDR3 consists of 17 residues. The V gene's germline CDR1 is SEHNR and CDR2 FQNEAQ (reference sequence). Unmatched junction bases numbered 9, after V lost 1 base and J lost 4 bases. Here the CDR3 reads CASSLGIAGGPRYEQYV. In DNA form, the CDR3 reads TGTGCCAGCAGCTTAGGAATAGCGGGAGGGCCCCGGTACGAGCAGTACGTC.

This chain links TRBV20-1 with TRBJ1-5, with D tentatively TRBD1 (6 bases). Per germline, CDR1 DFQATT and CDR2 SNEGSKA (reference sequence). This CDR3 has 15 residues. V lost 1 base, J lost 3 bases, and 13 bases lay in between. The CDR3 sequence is CSARVLGGLNQPQHF. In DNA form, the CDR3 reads TGCAGTGCTAGAGTTTTAGGGGGGCTCAATCAGCCCCAGCATTTT.

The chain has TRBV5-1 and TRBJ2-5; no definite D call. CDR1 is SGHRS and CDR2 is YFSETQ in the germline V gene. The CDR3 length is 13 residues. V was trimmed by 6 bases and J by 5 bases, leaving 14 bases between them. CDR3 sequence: CASTRRDSETQYF. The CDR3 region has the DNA TGCGCCAGCACCCGTAGAGATTCGGAGACCCAGTACTTC. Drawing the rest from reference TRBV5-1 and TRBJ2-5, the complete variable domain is KAGVTQTPRYLIKTRGQQVTLSCSPISGHRSVSWYQQTPGQGLQFLFEYFSETQRNKGNFPGRFSGRQFSNSRSEMNVSTLELGDSALYLCASTRRDSETQYFGPGTRLLVL.

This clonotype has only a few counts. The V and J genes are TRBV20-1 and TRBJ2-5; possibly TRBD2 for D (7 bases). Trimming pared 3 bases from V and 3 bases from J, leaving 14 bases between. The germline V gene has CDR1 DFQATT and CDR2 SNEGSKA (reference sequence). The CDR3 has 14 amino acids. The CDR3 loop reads CSARGGTSKETQYF. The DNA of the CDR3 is TGCAGTGCTAGGGGAGGGACAAGTAAAGAGACCCAGTACTTC.

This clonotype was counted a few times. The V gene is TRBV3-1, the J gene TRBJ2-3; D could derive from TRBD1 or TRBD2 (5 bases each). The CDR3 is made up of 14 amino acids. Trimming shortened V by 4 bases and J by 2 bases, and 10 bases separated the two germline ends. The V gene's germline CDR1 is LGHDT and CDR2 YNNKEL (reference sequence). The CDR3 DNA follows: TGTGCCAGCAGCCCCGGGACCGTCACAGATACGCAGTATTTT. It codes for CASSPGTVTDTQYF.

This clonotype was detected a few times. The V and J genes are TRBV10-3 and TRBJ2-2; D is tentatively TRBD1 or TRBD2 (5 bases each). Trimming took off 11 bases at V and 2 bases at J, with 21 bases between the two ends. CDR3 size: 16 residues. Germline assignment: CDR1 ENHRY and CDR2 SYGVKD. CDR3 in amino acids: CASGRQRSGNTGELFF. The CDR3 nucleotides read TGTGCCTCCGGACGACAGCGATCGGGAAACACCGGGGAGCTGTTTTTT.

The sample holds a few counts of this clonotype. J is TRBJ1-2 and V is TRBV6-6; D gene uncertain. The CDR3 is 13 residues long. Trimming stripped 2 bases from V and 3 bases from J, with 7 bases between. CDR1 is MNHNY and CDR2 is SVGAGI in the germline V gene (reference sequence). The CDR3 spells CASSYTGDYGYTF. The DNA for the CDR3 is TGTGCCAGCAGTTACACGGGAGACTATGGCTACACCTTC.